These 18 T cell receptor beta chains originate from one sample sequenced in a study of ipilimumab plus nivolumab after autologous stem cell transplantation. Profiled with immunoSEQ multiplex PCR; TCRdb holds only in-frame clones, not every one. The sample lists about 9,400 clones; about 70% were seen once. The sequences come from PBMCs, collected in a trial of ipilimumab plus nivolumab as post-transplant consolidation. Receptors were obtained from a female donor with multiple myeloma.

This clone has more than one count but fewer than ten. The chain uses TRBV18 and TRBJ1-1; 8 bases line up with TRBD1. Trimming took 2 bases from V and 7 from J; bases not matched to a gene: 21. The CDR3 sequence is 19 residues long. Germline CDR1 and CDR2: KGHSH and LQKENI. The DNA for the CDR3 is TGTGCCAGCTCACCATCAGTCATCGGGACAGGTTCTACTGCCGGTGAAGCTTTCTTT. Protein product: CASSPSVIGTGSTAGEAFF.

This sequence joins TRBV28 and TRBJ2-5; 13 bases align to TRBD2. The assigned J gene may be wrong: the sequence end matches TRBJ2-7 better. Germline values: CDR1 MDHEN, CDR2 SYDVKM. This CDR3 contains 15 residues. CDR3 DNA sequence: TGTGCCAGCAGACTGGCACTAGCGGGAGGGCGCGAGCAGTACTTC. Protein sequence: CASRLALAGGREQYF.

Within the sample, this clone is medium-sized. The CDR3 DNA reads as TGTGCCAGCAGTTTTCTGGACAGGGCGAACTATGGCTACACCTTC. It encodes CASSFLDRANYGYTF. V is TRBV27 and J is TRBJ1-2, with 8 nucleotides matching TRBD1. CDR1 and CDR2 (germline): MNHEY, SMNVEV (reference sequence). V gave up 3 bases and J gave up 2 bases; unmatched junction bases: 5. This CDR3 is built from 15 residues.

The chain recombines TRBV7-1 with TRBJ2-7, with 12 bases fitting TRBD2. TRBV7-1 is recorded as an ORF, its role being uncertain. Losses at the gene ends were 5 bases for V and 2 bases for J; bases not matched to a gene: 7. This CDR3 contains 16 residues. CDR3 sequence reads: CASSQTSGSFPYEQYF. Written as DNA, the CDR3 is TGTGCCAGCAGCCAGACTAGCGGGAGTTTTCCCTACGAGCAGTACTTC.

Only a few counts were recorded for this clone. The CDR3 spells CASSSTWGRTAYEQYF. The CDR3 coding sequence is TGTGCCAGCAGCTCCACCTGGGGCAGGACAGCCTACGAGCAGTACTTC. The chain links TRBV11-2 to TRBJ2-7, with TRBD1 as a possible D gene (6 bases). V gave up 4 bases and J gave up 2 bases, with 18 bases separating them. The CDR3 has 16 residues. The germline V gene has CDR1 SGHAT and CDR2 FQNNGV.

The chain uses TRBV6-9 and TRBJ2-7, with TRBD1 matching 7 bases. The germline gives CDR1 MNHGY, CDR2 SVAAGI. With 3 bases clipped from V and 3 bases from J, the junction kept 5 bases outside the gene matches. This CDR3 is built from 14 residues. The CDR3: CASSYAGTDYEQYF. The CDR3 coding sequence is TGTGCCAGCAGTTACGCCGGGACAGACTACGAGCAGTACTTC.

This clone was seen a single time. In DNA form, the CDR3 reads TGTGCCAGCAAACTTACAGGGGGCAATGAGCAGTTCTTC. Its translation: CASKLTGGNEQFF. V usage is TRBV27 and J usage is TRBJ2-1; 8 bases match TRBD1. The CDR3 extends over 13 amino acids. Germline CDR1 is MNHEY and CDR2 is SMNVEV (reference sequence). Losses at the gene ends were 7 bases for V and 6 bases for J; bases not matched to a gene: 5.

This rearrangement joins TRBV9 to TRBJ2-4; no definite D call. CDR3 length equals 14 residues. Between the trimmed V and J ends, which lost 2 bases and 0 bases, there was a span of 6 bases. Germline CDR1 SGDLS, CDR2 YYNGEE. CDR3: CASSVSLAKNIQYF. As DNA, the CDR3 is TGTGCCAGCAGCGTTTCCTTAGCCAAAAACATTCAGTACTTC.

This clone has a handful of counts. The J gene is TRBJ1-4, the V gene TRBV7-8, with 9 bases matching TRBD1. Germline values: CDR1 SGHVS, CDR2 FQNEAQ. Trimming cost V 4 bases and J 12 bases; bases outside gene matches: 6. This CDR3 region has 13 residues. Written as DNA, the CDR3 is TGTGCCAGCAGCTCCGGGACAGGGAACGAACTGTTTTTT. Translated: CASSSGTGNELFF.

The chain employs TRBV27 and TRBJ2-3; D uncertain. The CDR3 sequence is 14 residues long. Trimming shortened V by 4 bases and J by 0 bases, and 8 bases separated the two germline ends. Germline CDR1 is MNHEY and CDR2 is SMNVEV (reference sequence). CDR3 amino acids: CASSSGYSTDTQYF. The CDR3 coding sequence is TGTGCCAGCAGTTCCGGGTACAGCACAGATACGCAGTATTTT.

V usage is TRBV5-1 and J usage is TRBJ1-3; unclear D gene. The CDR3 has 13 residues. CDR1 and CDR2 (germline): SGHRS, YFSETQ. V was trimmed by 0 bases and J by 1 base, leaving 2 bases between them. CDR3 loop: CASSLGSGNTIYF. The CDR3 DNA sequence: TGCGCCAGCAGCTTGGGTTCTGGAAACACCATATATTTT.

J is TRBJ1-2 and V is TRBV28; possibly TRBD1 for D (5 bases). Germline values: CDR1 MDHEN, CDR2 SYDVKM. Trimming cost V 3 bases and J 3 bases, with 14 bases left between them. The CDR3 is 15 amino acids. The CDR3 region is CASSFAGPWDYGYTF. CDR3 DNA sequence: TGTGCCAGCAGTTTTGCAGGGCCCTGGGACTATGGCTACACCTTC.

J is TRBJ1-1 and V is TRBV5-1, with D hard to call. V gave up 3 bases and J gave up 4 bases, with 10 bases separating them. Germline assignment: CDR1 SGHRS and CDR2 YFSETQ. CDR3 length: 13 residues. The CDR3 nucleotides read TGCGCCAGCAGCTATACGCCTGGCACTGAAGCTTTCTTT. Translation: CASSYTPGTEAFF.

CDR3 residues: CASSSAQGNEQFF. As DNA, the CDR3 is TGTGCCAGCAGTTCGGCGCAGGGTAATGAGCAGTTCTTC. The rearrangement uses TRBV28 and TRBJ2-1; D may be TRBD1 (5 bases). Germline CDR1 is MDHEN and CDR2 is SYDVKM. Trimming pared 4 bases from V and 7 bases from J, leaving 11 bases between. This CDR3 comprises 13 residues.

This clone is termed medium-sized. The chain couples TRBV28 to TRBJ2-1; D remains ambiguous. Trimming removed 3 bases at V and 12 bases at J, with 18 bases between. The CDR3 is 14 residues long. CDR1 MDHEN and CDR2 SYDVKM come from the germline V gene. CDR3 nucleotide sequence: TGTGCCAGCAGTTTCACCCACTCCTTCTTAGGGCAGTTCTTC. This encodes CASSFTHSFLGQFF.

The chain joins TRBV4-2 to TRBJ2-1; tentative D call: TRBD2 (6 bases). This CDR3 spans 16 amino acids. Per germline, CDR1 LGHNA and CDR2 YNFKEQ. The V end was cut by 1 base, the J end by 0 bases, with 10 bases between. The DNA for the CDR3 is TGTGCCAGCAGCCAAGGGGACTTGAGCTCCTACAATGAGCAGTTCTTC. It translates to CASSQGDLSSYNEQFF.

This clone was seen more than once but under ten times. The CDR3 bases are TGTGCCAGCAGCTTAGCGGGGGCAGATACGCAGTATTTT. This encodes CASSLAGADTQYF. The rearrangement joins TRBV11-1 to TRBJ2-3; D possibly matches TRBD1 or TRBD2 (5 bases each). CDR1 is SGHAT, CDR2 FQDESV, per germline (reference sequence). V shed 0 bases and J shed 4 bases, with 5 bases lying between them. This CDR3 comprises 13 residues.

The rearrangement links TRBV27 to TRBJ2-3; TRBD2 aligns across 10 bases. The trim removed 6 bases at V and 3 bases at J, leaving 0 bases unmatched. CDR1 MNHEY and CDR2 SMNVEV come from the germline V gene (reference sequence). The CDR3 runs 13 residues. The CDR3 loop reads CASRTSGTDTQYF. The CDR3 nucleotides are TGTGCCAGCAGGACTAGCGGGACAGATACGCAGTATTTT.